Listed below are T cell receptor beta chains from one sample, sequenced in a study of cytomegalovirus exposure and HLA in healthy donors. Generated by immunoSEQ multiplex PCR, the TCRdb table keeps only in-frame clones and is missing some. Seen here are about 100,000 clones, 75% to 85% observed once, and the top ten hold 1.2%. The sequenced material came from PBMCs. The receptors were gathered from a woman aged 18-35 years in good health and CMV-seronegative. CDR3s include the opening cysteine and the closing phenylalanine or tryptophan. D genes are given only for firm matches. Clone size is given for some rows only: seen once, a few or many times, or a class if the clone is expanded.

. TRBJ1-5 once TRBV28 CASRSGLLAQHF TGTGCCAGCAGATCTGGACTGTTGGCCCAGCATTTT
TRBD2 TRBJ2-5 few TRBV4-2 CASKDEAGAIQETQYF TGTGCCAGCAAGGACGAAGCGGGGGCGATACAAGAGACCCAGTACTTC
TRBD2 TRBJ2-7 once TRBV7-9 CASSRGTSGGATSYEQYF TGTGCCAGCAGCCGCGGGACTAGCGGGGGGGCAACATCCTACGAGCAGTACTTC
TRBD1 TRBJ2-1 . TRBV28 CASSLSLDDRGEMSSYNEQFF TGTGCCAGCAGTTTAAGCCTTGATGACAGGGGCGAGATGAGCTCCTACAATGAGCAGTTCTTC
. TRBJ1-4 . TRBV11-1 CASSSRQENEKLFF TGTGCCAGCAGCTCTCGACAGGAGAATGAAAAACTGTTTTTT
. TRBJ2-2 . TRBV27 CASRPGLTAGELFF TGTGCCAGCAGGCCGGGGTTAACGGCCGGGGAGCTGTTTTTT
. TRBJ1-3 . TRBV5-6 CASSLGGNTIYF TGTGCCAGCAGCTTGGGAGGGAACACCATATATTTT
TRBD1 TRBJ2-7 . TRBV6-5 CASSYSQGAGLNEQYF TGTGCCAGCAGTTACTCGCAGGGGGCCGGGCTAAACGAGCAGTACTTC
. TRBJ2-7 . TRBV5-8 CASSHQGTGYEQYF TGTGCCAGCAGCCATCAGGGTACCGGGTACGAGCAGTACTTC
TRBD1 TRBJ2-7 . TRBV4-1 CASSLRDSSPYEQYF TGCGCCAGCAGCCTCAGGGACAGTTCCCCCTACGAGCAGTACTTC
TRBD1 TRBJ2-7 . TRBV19 CASSPGQGPGHRTYEQYF TGTGCCAGTAGCCCAGGACAGGGCCCGGGTCATAGGACCTACGAGCAGTACTTC
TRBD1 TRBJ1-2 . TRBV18 CASSPATGMSYGYTF TGTGCCAGCTCACCGGCGACAGGGATGAGCTATGGCTACACCTTC
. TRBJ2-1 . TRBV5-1 CASSLGTAYNEQFF TGCGCCAGCAGCTTGGGGACAGCATACAATGAGCAGTTCTTC
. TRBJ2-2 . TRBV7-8 CASSPRTFYGGELFF TGTGCCAGCAGCCCCCGGACATTTTATGGTGGGGAGCTGTTTTTT
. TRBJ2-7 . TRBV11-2 CASSLLPSGGSYEQYF TGTGCCAGCAGCTTACTTCCTTCCGGAGGGTCCTACGAGCAGTACTTC
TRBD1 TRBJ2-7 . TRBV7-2 CASSTDGTAFYEQYF TGTGCCAGCAGCACCGACGGGACAGCGTTTTACGAGCAGTACTTC
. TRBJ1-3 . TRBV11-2 CASSLVRGGYSGNTIYF TGTGCCAGCAGCTTAGTGCGGGGCGGTTACTCTGGAAACACCATATATTTT
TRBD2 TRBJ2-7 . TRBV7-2 CASSLERGAQYEQYF TGTGCCAGCAGCTTAGAGCGGGGGGCGCAGTACGAGCAGTACTTC
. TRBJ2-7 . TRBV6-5 CASTTDPNGEQYF TGTGCCAGCACCACCGACCCTAACGGGGAGCAGTACTTC
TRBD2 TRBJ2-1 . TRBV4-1 CASSQDKAGGGYNEQFF TGCGCCAGCAGCCAAGATAAAGCGGGAGGGGGATACAATGAGCAGTTCTTC
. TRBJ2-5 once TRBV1 CTSTPGLAREQYF TGCACCAGCACCCCGGGACTAGCTCGTGAGCAGTACTTC
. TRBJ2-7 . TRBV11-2 CASSYTSVDYEQYF TGTGCCAGCAGCTACACAAGCGTAGACTACGAGCAGTACTTC
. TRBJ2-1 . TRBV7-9 CASSQGAQGFHEQFF TGTGCCAGCAGTCAAGGGGCGCAGGGGTTCCATGAGCAGTTCTTC
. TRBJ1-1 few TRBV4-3 CASSPSVRRSTEAFF TGCGCCAGCAGCCCGTCTGTACGTCGGAGCACTGAAGCTTTCTTT